The 21 T cell receptor beta chains given below trace back to one sample, sequenced in a study of CD8+CD57+ T cells in acquired aplastic anemia (dated by TCRdb to about 2018). Sequencer: Illumina HiSeq 2000. Genomic DNA served as template for TCR beta VDJ combination and CDR3 sequence profiling. TCRdb handled the public reads itself, with Q25 trimming in fastp and clone calling in MiXCR, and kept productive beta chains. All rows with the same CDR3 protein become a single entry with the most common DNA and genes. The sample data list around 80,000 distinct CDR3 sequences, and roughly 70% of these were observed just once. Together, the top ten hold 80% to 90% of the sample. Flow cytometry had shown CD8+CD57+ cell expansion in the patients selected for sequencing. Sequenced: sorted CD4+, CD8+, or CD8+CD57+ T cells (not recorded which) from PBMCs. The receptor set was obtained from a human donor with aplastic anemia.

Comments on this clonotype: Just one base apart from a much larger clone, this may be a read error. This is likely a read error, given that the CDR3 carries no conserved phenylalanine or tryptophan at its end. This chain links TRBV9 with TRBJ1-1; D not resolved. Trimming took 7 bases from V and 1 from J, leaving 8 bases between them. Germline CDR1 SGDLS, CDR2 YYNGEE. CDR3 length equals 12 residues. CDR3 bases: TGTGCCAGCGGCAAGTCGAACACTGAAGCTTTCTCT. It yields the protein CASGKSNTEAFS.

The CDR3 DNA reads TGTGCCACCAGCAGCTTGACTAGCGATCACGGGGAGCTGTTTTTT. This gives the protein CATSSLTSDHGELFF. The chain uses TRBV15 and TRBJ2-2; 8 positions agree with TRBD2. Per the germline V gene, CDR1 is LNHNV and CDR2 is YYDKDF (reference sequence). With V trimmed by 3 bases and J by 7 bases, 7 bases remained unmatched. The CDR3 sequence is 15 residues long.

This clonotype has just one count. This chain joins TRBV9 and TRBJ2-1, with a tentative D call TRBD2 (6 bases). This CDR3 is 16 amino acids long. With 4 bases removed from V and 4 bases from J, the gap between germline ends came to 18 bases. Per the germline V gene, CDR1 is SGDLS and CDR2 is YYNGEE. CDR3 in DNA: TGTGCCAGCAGCTCGGGACTCCACGAACCTTACAATGAGCAGTTCTTC. The encoded protein is CASSSGLHEPYNEQFF.

This clonotype appeared a few times. J is TRBJ2-1 and V is TRBV3-1; TRBD2 aligns across 15 bases. This CDR3 contains 18 residues. V was clipped by 3 bases and J by 8 bases; unmatched bases: 11. Germline CDR1 reads LGHDT; CDR2 reads YNNKEL (reference sequence). The CDR3 sequence: CASSQQPGLAGGSDEQFF. The CDR3, as DNA: TGTGCCAGCAGCCAGCAACCGGGACTAGCGGGAGGTAGTGATGAGCAGTTCTTC.

This chain joins TRBV7-2 and TRBJ1-4; D is possibly TRBD1 (6 bases). The germline V gene has CDR1 SGHTA and CDR2 FQGNSA. Trimming pared 8 bases from V and 8 bases from J, leaving 15 bases between. The CDR3 runs to 13 residues. CDR3 nucleotides: TGTGCCAGCGAGAGGGGGGCGAGCGAAAAACTGTTTTTT. Encoded protein: CASERGASEKLFF.

In this sample, this clonotype turned up a few times. J is TRBJ2-2 and V is TRBV10-2; D unresolved. CDR1 WSHSY and CDR2 SAAADI come from the germline V gene. The V gene lost 6 bases and the J gene lost 6 bases, with 17 bases spanning the gap. The CDR3 consists of 15 residues. The DNA of the CDR3 is TGCGCCAGCAGACCTCCTGGCGTTGGCGCCGGGGAGCTGTTTTTT. As protein: CASRPPGVGAGELFF.

The chain recombines TRBV20-1 with TRBJ1-6; D is perhaps TRBD1 (5 bases). Germline V gene lookup returns CDR1 DFQATT and CDR2 SNEGSKA (reference sequence). V lost 4 bases and J lost 7, with 20 bases in between. The CDR3 spans 16 residues. The CDR3 bases are TGCAGTGCTACGTGGGCCCGGGGCAGATTGAATTCACCCCTCCACTTT. Residues: CSATWARGRLNSPLHF.

This clonotype was recorded at least ten times. The V gene is TRBV20-1, the J gene TRBJ2-1; D gene uncertain. Trimming took off 6 bases at V and 7 bases at J, with 10 bases between the two ends. This CDR3 spans 11 amino acids. Germline V gives CDR1 DFQATT, CDR2 SNEGSKA (reference sequence). The CDR3 sequence is CSAGPGNEQFF. CDR3 sequence (DNA): TGCAGTGCCGGCCCAGGTAATGAGCAGTTCTTC.

The rearrangement links TRBV20-1 to TRBJ1-6, with D unresolved. Trimming cost V 6 bases and J 8 bases, with 20 bases left between them. The germline CDR1 and CDR2 sequences are DFQATT and SNEGSKA (reference sequence). The CDR3 extends over 15 amino acids. The CDR3 nucleotides read TGCAGTGCGGAGCACCTCGGGCAGGAGCATTCACCCCTCCACTTT. Translation: CSAEHLGQEHSPLHF.

The chain has TRBV10-3 and TRBJ2-7; D tentatively fits TRBD1 or TRBD2 (5 bases each). Germline V gene data show CDR1 as ENHRY and CDR2 as SYGVKD. The CDR3 consists of 16 residues. The V end lost 2 bases, the J end lost 2 bases, and 16 bases lay between the germline ends. The CDR3 DNA reads as TGTGCCATCAGTGAGCCGAGGGGCAGGCGAGCCTACGAGCAGTACTTC. This translates into CAISEPRGRRAYEQYF.

A few counts support this clonotype. V is TRBV24-1 and J is TRBJ2-1, with a tentative D call TRBD2 (6 bases). CDR3 length: 13 amino acids. V lost 0 bases to trimming and J lost 15 bases, with 14 bases between them. In germline, CDR1 is KGHDR, CDR2 SFDVKD. This chain's CDR3 is CATSDLASGGAFF. Written as DNA, the CDR3 is TGTGCCACCAGTGATTTGGCGTCCGGAGGGGCGTTCTTC.

This clonotype was detected a few times. The rearrangement links TRBV10-2 to TRBJ2-7; 9 bases line up with TRBD1. V lost 8 bases and J lost 2; bases outside the gene matches: 10. Germline V lookup: CDR1 WSHSY, CDR2 SAAADI. This CDR3 region has 15 residues. CDR3 residues: CASEAPGTGTYEQYF. In nucleotides, the CDR3 is TGCGCCAGCGAGGCCCCCGGGACAGGGACCTACGAGCAGTACTTC.

This clonotype has only a few counts. The gene calls are TRBV2 and TRBJ2-7; 7 nucleotides align to TRBD1. CDR3 length: 13 amino acids. Trimming at V came to 4 bases and at J to 5 bases, leaving 5 bases not matched to a gene. From germline, CDR1 is SNHLY and CDR2 FYNNEI. The DNA of the CDR3 is TGTGCCAGCAGTGGACAGGGTGGGCACGAGCAGTACTTC. Translating gives CASSGQGGHEQYF.

This clonotype occurred a few times. The chain couples TRBV24-1 to TRBJ2-3, with a tentative D call TRBD2 (6 bases). Looked up from germline, CDR1 is KGHDR and CDR2 is SFDVKD. CDR3 length equals 13 residues. V lost 8 bases, J lost 3 bases, and 11 bases lay in between. CDR3 sequence reads: CATMGDLTDTQYF. DNA for the CDR3: TGTGCCACCATGGGGGACTTAACAGATACGCAGTATTTT.

The gene calls are TRBV19 and TRBJ2-7; 8 bases match TRBD2. Trimming at V came to 6 bases and at J to 5 bases, leaving 6 bases not matched to a gene. The CDR3 has 13 amino acids. The germline V gene has CDR1 LNHDA and CDR2 SQIVND (reference sequence). CDR3 loop: CASSRREGDEQYF. Written as DNA, the CDR3 is TGTGCCAGTAGCCGACGGGAGGGGGACGAGCAGTACTTC.

The gene calls are TRBV19 and TRBJ2-1, with D possibly matching TRBD1 (6 bases). Germline V gene sequence: CDR1 LNHDA, CDR2 SQIVND (reference sequence). The V end lost 8 bases, the J end lost 6 bases, and 11 bases lay between the germline ends. The CDR3 loop spans 12 amino acids. CDR3 loop: CASRQGGNEQFF. The DNA for the CDR3 is TGTGCCAGTCGCCAAGGGGGCAATGAGCAGTTCTTC.

This sequence joins TRBV6-2 or TRBV6-3 and TRBJ2-2, with D possibly TRBD2 on 5 matching bases. V lost 2 bases, J lost 0 bases, and 22 bases lay in between. CDR3 size: 20 residues. Germline V CDR1 and CDR2: MNHEY, SVGEGT. The CDR3 sequence is CASSYPLPFQAVTNTGELFF. The CDR3 nucleotides read TGTGCCAGCAGTTACCCACTCCCGTTCCAAGCGGTTACGAACACCGGGGAGCTGTTTTTT.

This clonotype came up a few times. This chain links TRBV7-2 with TRBJ1-4; D may be TRBD1 (5 bases). From germline, CDR1 is SGHTA and CDR2 FQGNSA. V lost 1 base to trimming and J lost 10 bases, with 10 bases between them. The CDR3 is made up of 13 amino acids. This CDR3 reads CASSLGTGGKLFF. The CDR3 DNA sequence: TGTGCCAGCAGCTTAGGGACGGGGGGAAAACTGTTTTTT.

The rearrangement links TRBV7-2 to TRBJ2-7; D might be TRBD1 or TRBD2, each matching 5 bases. V was cut by 5 bases and J by 4 bases, with 15 bases left in between. Germline V CDR1 and CDR2: SGHTA, FQGNSA. The CDR3 is made up of 14 amino acids. CDR3 region: CASSRDGSSYEQYF. The CDR3, as DNA: TGTGCCAGCAGCAGGGACGGATCCTCGTACGAGCAGTACTTC.

This clonotype occurred a few times. V usage is TRBV7-2 and J usage is TRBJ2-5, with D unresolved. Trimming left V 3 bases short and J 1 base short, with 3 bases between. The CDR3 length is 12 residues. Per the germline V gene, CDR1 is SGHTA and CDR2 is FQGNSA. CDR3 nucleotides: TGTGCCAGCAGCTTTTCCCAAGAGACCCAGTACTTC. Its protein is CASSFSQETQYF.

In its sample, this clonotype was seen a few times. The rearrangement uses TRBV9 and TRBJ1-2; D may be TRBD1 (5 bases). CDR1 SGDLS and CDR2 YYNGEE come from the germline V gene. V lost 3 bases, J lost 4 bases, and 13 bases lay in between. This CDR3 contains 14 residues. This CDR3 is CASSGQYLTYGYTF. CDR3 DNA: TGTGCCAGCAGCGGACAGTATCTTACCTATGGCTACACCTTC.